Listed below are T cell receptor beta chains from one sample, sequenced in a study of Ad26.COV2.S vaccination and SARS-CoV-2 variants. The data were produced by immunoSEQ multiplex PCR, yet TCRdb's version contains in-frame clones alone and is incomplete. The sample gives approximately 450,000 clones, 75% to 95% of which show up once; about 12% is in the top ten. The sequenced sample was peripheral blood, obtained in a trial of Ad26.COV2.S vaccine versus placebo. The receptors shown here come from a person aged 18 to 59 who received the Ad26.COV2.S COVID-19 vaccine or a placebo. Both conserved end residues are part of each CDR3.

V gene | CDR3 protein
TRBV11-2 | CASCLDGKLNTEAFF
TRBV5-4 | CASSIMGHTNQPQHF
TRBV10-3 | CAISTEGFQETQYF
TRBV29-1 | CSVEINRNYGYTF
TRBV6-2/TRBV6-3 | CASSYGSGSAFF
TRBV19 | CASAAGAPLYNEQFF
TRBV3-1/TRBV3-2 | CASSVQQGAEAFF
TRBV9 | CASSGLEGELAGGTGNEQFF
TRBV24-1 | CATSATGQGRTGELFF
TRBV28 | CASRGQTSGNYEQYF
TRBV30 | CAWSPTFNSNQPQHF
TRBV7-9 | CASTQSGLAGERGGELFF
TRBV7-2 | CASSLARTGNNEQFF
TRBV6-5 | CASSTDRKNTEAFF
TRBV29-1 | CSVNFLAVYEQFF
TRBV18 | CASSLATGVYNEQFF
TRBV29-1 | CSVSRGNYGYTF
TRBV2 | CASSEVGGLGTEAFF
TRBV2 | CASSEFGTPSYEQYF
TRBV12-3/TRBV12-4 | CASSYTGNGGYTF
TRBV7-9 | CASSLGLETSTNEKLFF
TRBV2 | CASSWTGANYGYTF
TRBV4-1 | CASSQDSPRSGNTIYF
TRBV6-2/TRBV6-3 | CASSMTSGIFYEQYF
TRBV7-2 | CASSLDLMGSGGTQYF
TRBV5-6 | CASSLRGGGANVLTF
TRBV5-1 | CASRRDTSTDTQYF
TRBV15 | CATSREGAGRVLTF
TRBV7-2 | CASSLRPDSSYEQYF
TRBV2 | CASSGGLGNTGELFF
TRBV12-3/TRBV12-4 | CASSLVSSHEQFF
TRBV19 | CASSIDQGMNTEAFF
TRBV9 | CASSVGLVDEQYF
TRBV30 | CAWRSDRDSPLHF
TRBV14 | CASSQDPGANTEAFF
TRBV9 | CASSVDLAGYNEQFF
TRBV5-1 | CASSLVGWRETQYF
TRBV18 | CASSPPDRPGYTF
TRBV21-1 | CATKPGLAGGGPEKETQYF
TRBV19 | CASSIQAGSPYEQYF
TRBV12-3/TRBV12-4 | CASSFGPIYEQYF
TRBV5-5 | CASQQGSFTGELFF
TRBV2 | CASSEVQGLADEQYF
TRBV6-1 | CASSAFGVQGPTNEKLFF
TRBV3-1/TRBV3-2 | CASSQGRANTGELFF
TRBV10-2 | CASSESGGQTNYGYTF
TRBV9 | CASSAMDRNTGELFF
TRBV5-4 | CASSLPWAGGYTF
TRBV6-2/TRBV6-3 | CASSYMGTGELFF
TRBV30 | CAWAGVGTEAFF